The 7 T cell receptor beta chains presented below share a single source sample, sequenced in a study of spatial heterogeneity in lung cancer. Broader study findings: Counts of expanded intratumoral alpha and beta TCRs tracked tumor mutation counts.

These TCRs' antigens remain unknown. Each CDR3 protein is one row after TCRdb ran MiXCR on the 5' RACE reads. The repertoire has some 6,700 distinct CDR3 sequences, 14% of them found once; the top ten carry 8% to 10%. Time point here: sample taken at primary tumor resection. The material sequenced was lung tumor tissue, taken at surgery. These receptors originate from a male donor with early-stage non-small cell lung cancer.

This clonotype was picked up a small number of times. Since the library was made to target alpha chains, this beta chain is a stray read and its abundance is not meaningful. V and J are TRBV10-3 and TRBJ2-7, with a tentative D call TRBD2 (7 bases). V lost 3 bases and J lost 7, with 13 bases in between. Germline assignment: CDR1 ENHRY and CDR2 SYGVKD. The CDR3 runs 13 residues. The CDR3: CAISEGGEREQYF. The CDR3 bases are TGTGCCATCAGTGAAGGGGGGGAGAGGGAGCAGTACTTC.

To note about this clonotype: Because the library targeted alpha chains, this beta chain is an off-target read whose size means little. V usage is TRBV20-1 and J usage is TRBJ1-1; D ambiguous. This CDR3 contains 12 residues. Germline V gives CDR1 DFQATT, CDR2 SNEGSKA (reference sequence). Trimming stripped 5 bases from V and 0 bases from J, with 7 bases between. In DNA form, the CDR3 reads TGCAGTGCTTGGGTCATGAACACTGAAGCTTTCTTT. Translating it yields CSAWVMNTEAFF.

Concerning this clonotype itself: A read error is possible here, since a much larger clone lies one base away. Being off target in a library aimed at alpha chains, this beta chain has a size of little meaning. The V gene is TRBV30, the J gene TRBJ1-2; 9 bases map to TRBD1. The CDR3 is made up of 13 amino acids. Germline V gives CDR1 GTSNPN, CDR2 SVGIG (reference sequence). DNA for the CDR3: TGTGTCTGGGACCGGGACAGGGCCTATGGCTACACCTTC. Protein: CVWDRDRAYGYTF.

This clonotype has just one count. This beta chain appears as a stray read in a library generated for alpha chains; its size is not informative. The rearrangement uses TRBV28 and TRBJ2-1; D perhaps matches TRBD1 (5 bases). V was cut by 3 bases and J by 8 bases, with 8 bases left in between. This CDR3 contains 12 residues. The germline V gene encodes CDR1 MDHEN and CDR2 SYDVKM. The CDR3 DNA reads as TGTGCCAGCAGTTTCGACAGCTATGAGCAGTTCTTC. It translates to CASSFDSYEQFF.

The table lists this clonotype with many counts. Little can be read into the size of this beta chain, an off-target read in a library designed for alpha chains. CDR3 protein: CATSDIAGAGTDTQYF. The CDR3 DNA sequence: TGTGCCACCAGTGATATAGCGGGAGCCGGCACAGATACGCAGTATTTT. V is TRBV24-1 and J is TRBJ2-3; 9 nucleotides align to TRBD2. After removal of 3 bases from V and 1 base from J, the junction contained 4 bases not matched to a gene. Germline V gene data show CDR1 as KGHDR and CDR2 as SFDVKD. This CDR3 is 16 amino acids long.

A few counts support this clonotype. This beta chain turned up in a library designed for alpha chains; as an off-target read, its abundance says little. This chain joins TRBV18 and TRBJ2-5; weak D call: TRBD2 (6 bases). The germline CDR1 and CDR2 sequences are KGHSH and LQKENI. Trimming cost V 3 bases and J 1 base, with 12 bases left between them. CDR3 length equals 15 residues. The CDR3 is CASSPRGRVQETQYF. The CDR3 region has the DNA TGTGCCAGCTCACCGCGGGGCAGGGTCCAAGAGACCCAGTACTTC.

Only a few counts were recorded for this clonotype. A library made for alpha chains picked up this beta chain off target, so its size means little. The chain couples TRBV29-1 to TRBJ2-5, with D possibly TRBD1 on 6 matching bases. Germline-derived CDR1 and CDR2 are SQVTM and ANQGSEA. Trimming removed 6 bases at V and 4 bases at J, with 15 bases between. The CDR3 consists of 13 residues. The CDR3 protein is CSVSARGTETQYF. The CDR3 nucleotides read TGCAGCGTCTCCGCCAGGGGTACAGAGACCCAGTACTTC.